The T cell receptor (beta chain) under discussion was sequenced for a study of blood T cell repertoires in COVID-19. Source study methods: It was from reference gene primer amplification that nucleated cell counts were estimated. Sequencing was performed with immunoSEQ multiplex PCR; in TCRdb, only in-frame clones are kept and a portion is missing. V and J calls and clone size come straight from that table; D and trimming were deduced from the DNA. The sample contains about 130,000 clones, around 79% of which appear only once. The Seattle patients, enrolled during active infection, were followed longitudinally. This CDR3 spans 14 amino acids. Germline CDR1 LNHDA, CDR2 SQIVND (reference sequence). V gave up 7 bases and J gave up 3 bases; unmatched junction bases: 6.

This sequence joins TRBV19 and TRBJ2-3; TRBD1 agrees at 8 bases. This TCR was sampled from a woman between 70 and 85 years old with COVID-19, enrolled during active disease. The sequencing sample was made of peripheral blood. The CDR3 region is CASNDRGGTDTQYF. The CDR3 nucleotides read TGTGCCAGTAACGACAGGGGCGGGACAGATACGCAGTATTTT.